These T cell receptor beta chains were read from a single sample in a study of blood T cell repertoires in COVID-19. Clones were read by immunoSEQ multiplex PCR, and TCRdb kept only the in-frame ones, dropping some. The sample consists of approximately 500,000 clones, roughly nine tenths of them appearing once. The sequenced sample consisted of peripheral blood. The receptors shown here come from a man aged 18 to 29 with COVID-19, enrolled during active disease. Each CDR3 is given with its conserved first and last residue. D genes are given only for firm matches. Expanded clones are given a class, and other clones once, few, many or no size at all.

J gene: TRBJ1-1; clone size: -; V gene: TRBV15; D gene: -; CDR3 DNA: TGTGCCACCAGCAGAGATGGGAGGGGAAACACTGAAGCTTTCTTT; CDR3 protein: CATSRDGRGNTEAFF
J gene: TRBJ2-3; clone size: -; V gene: TRBV6-5; D gene: TRBD1; CDR3 DNA: TGTGCCAGCCGGGACAGGTATAGCACAGATACGCAGTATTTT; CDR3 protein: CASRDRYSTDTQYF
J gene: TRBJ2-5; clone size: once; V gene: TRBV5-1; D gene: -; CDR3 DNA: TGCGCCAGCAGCCCCGGACAGCCACAAGAGACCCAGTACTTC; CDR3 protein: CASSPGQPQETQYF
J gene: TRBJ1-3; clone size: -; V gene: TRBV20-1; D gene: -; CDR3 DNA: TGCAGTGCTAGTGTCGGGAGCTCTGGAAACACCATATATTTT; CDR3 protein: CSASVGSSGNTIYF
J gene: TRBJ2-7; clone size: -; V gene: TRBV19; D gene: TRBD2; CDR3 DNA: TGTGCCAGTAGTATAGAGGGTAGCGGGAGGTCGGAGCAGTACTTC; CDR3 protein: CASSIEGSGRSEQYF
J gene: TRBJ2-2; clone size: -; V gene: TRBV19; D gene: TRBD1; CDR3 DNA: TGTGCCAGTAGTAAGGGGGCGGACACCGGGGAGCTGTTTTTT; CDR3 protein: CASSKGADTGELFF
J gene: TRBJ1-5; clone size: -; V gene: TRBV29-1; D gene: -; CDR3 DNA: TGCAGCGTTGTGCGTCAGCCCCAGCATTTT; CDR3 protein: CSVVRQPQHF
J gene: TRBJ2-1; clone size: -; V gene: TRBV7-8; D gene: -; CDR3 DNA: TGTGCCAGCAGTAGCGGAACCTACAATGAGCAGTTCTTC; CDR3 protein: CASSSGTYNEQFF
J gene: TRBJ2-1; clone size: -; V gene: TRBV19; D gene: -; CDR3 DNA: TGTGCCAGTAGTGTGGACTACCAGGGCGAGCAGTTCTTC; CDR3 protein: CASSVDYQGEQFF
J gene: TRBJ1-2; clone size: -; V gene: TRBV5-1; D gene: -; CDR3 DNA: TGCGCCAGCAGCTTGGGGTCGGAGGGAGGCTACACCTTC; CDR3 protein: CASSLGSEGGYTF
J gene: TRBJ2-1; clone size: -; V gene: TRBV3-1/TRBV3-2; D gene: TRBD2; CDR3 DNA: TGTGCCAGCAGCCAAGGGGTGACGGGACTAGAAGTGTTTCAGTTCTTC; CDR3 protein: CASSQGVTGLEVFQFF
J gene: TRBJ2-1; clone size: -; V gene: TRBV20-1; D gene: -; CDR3 DNA: TGCAGTGCTAGTTGGGACTTGGGTGAGCAGTTCTTC; CDR3 protein: CSASWDLGEQFF
J gene: TRBJ1-2; clone size: -; V gene: TRBV19; D gene: TRBD1; CDR3 DNA: TGTGCCAGTAGTTCTTCCGGGACAGGGAATAACTATGGCTACACCTTC; CDR3 protein: CASSSSGTGNNYGYTF